This T cell receptor (beta chain) was documented in a study of T cell repertoires in cytomegalovirus infection. After removal of 3 bases from V and 5 bases from J, the junction contained 8 bases not matched to a gene. This CDR3 contains 15 residues. CDR1 and CDR2 from the germline V gene are SGHTA and FQGNSA. TCRdb re-derived calls from the reads in MiXCR, one entry per CDR3 protein. The sample has around 630,000 distinct CDR3 sequences, 20% to 30% seen once. This clonotype appeared many times. The chain is built from TRBV7-2 and TRBJ2-5; 8 bases are shared with TRBD2. Sequences were obtained from CD8+ T cells from PBMCs. The sequence derives from a human donor in good health (CMV status not recorded). Some clones in this sample may be carry-over from other donors' samples. The CDR3 coding sequence is TGTGCCAGCAGCTTCGGGGGGGGGAGTCAGGAGACCCAGTACTTC. Translated: CASSFGGGSQETQYF.